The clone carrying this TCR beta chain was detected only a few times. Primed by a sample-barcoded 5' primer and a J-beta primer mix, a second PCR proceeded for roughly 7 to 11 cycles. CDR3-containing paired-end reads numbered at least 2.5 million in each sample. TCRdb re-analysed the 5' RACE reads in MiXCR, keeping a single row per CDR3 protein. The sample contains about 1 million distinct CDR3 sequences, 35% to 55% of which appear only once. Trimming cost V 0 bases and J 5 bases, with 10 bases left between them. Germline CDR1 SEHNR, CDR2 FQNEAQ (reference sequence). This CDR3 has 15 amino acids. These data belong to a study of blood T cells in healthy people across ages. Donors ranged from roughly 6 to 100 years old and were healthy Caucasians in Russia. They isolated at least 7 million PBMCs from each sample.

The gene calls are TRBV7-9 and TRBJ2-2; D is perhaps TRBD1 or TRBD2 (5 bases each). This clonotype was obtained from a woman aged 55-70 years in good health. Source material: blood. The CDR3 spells CASSLAERGTGELFF. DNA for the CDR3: TGTGCCAGCAGCTTAGCGGAGAGGGGTACCGGGGAGCTGTTTTTT.